Below are 10 T cell receptor beta chains sequenced from a single sample in a study of patients and donors after allogeneic stem cell transplantation. TCRdb re-called the RT-PCR reads with MiXCR, one entry per CDR3 protein. The sample contains about 400,000 distinct CDR3 sequences, roughly 16% of which appear only once. The source material was blood, either unsorted or a sorted T cell fraction (not recorded which). These receptors all come from a human donor who was either an allogeneic HSCT recipient or a stem cell or donor lymphocyte infusion donor (not recorded which). It is not recorded whose cells these are; they may come from a transplant donor.

The rearrangement joins TRBV20-1 to TRBJ2-1, with TRBD2 matching 7 bases. Germline V gene data show CDR1 as DFQATT and CDR2 as SNEGSKA (reference sequence). Trimming cost V 6 bases and J 9 bases; bases outside gene matches: 5. This CDR3 has 11 amino acids. This CDR3 reads CSAKGLPEQFF. The CDR3 bases are TGCAGTGCAAAGGGACTACCTGAGCAGTTCTTC.

The gene calls are TRBV6-5 and TRBJ1-2; tentatively, D is TRBD1 (6 bases). V lost 4 bases and J lost 10, with 19 bases in between. The CDR3 totals 14 residues. From germline, CDR1 is MNHEY and CDR2 SVGAGI. As DNA, the CDR3 is TGTGCCAGCAGTTCCCGTGGGGGCCCCTTTTCCTACACCTTC. Its translation: CASSSRGGPFSYTF.

The rearrangement joins TRBV18 to TRBJ2-2, with D uncertain. The ends were cut back, 6 bases at V and 0 bases at J, with 8 bases in the middle. Germline V gives CDR1 KGHSH, CDR2 LQKENI. The CDR3 loop spans 14 amino acids. CDR3 sequence reads: CASSSRANTGELFF. CDR3 nucleotide sequence: TGTGCCAGCTCCAGCCGGGCGAACACCGGGGAGCTGTTTTTT.

The gene calls are TRBV10-3 and TRBJ2-2; perhaps TRBD1 as D (7 bases). The V and J ends lost 7 bases and 7 bases respectively, with 13 bases between them. Germline V gives CDR1 ENHRY, CDR2 SYGVKD. CDR3 length equals 13 residues. The CDR3 sequence is CAINDREDGELFF. As DNA, the CDR3 is TGTGCCATCAATGACAGGGAGGACGGGGAGCTGTTTTTT.

This clonotype was recorded at least ten times. The chain is built from TRBV5-1 and TRBJ2-3; D is unresolved. Germline V gene lookup returns CDR1 SGHRS and CDR2 YFSETQ. This CDR3 comprises 15 residues. V gave up 0 bases and J gave up 3 bases, with 11 bases separating them. The CDR3 nucleotides read TGCGCCAGCAGCTTGGTTCGCCACCTGACAGATACGCAGTATTTT. Protein sequence: CASSLVRHLTDTQYF.

V is TRBV5-6 and J is TRBJ1-4; D ambiguous. Germline V gene sequence: CDR1 SGHDT, CDR2 YYEEEE. V gave up 4 bases and J gave up 5 bases, with 18 bases separating them. This CDR3 spans 16 amino acids. Here the CDR3 DNA reads TGTGCCAGCAGCCCCTCTCCCGGGGAACGGAATGAAAAACTGTTTTTT. Amino acids: CASSPSPGERNEKLFF.

This clonotype was detected a few times. The chain recombines TRBV27 with TRBJ1-1; 11 nucleotides match TRBD1. From germline, CDR1 is MNHEY and CDR2 SMNVEV (reference sequence). CDR3 length: 14 amino acids. The trim removed 0 bases at V and 7 bases at J, leaving 1 base unmatched. The CDR3 reads CASSLSGTGGEAFF. CDR3 nucleotides: TGTGCCAGCAGTTTATCGGGGACAGGGGGTGAAGCTTTCTTT.

This clonotype was observed a handful of times. V is TRBV11-2 and J is TRBJ1-2, with a tentative D call TRBD1 (6 bases). V dropped 5 bases and J dropped 8 bases, with 15 bases sitting between them. Germline V gene sequence: CDR1 SGHAT, CDR2 FQNNGV. CDR3 size: 13 residues. This CDR3 is CASSLTGAGGYTF. The DNA for the CDR3 is TGTGCCAGCAGCCTCACGGGGGCGGGGGGCTACACCTTC.

J is TRBJ2-5 and V is TRBV12-3 or TRBV12-4, with 8 bases that match TRBD1. The CDR3 is made up of 14 amino acids. The V segment lost 6 bases and the J segment 5 bases; nucleotides outside the gene matches: 8. The CDR3 loop is CASRLTGAGETQYF. The CDR3 bases are TGTGCCAGCAGGTTGACAGGGGCCGGGGAGACCCAGTACTTC.

This clonotype was counted many times. The chain has TRBV4-2 and TRBJ2-7, with 7 bases that match TRBD2. J lost 6 bases, V lost 4 bases, and 3 bases had no gene match. The CDR3 is made up of 12 amino acids. Germline loops: CDR1 LGHNA, CDR2 YNFKEQ. CDR3 sequence: CASSPTGGEQYF. CDR3 nucleotides: TGTGCCAGCAGCCCGACGGGAGGCGAGCAGTACTTC.